This paragraph reports one T cell receptor beta chain. Its matching antigen is unknown. These data come from a study of blood T cells in healthy people across ages. The authors ran a second PCR of 7 to 11 cycles using a sample-barcoded 5' primer and a J-beta primer mix. Each TCR beta cDNA got a 12-nucleotide random molecular identifier. TCRdb redid the calling of the 5' RACE reads with MiXCR, one entry per CDR3 protein. Among 2 million or so distinct CDR3 sequences, around 50% were seen once, and the ten largest hold roughly 2.1%. CDR1 and CDR2 (germline): LGHNA, YSLEER. The CDR3 covers 15 residues. V dropped 0 bases and J dropped 2 bases, with 8 bases sitting between them. Points from the study as a whole: What prevented conclusive comparison of naive and antigen-experienced cells was that PBMCs were unsorted. One million T cells yielded diversity estimates that were considered underestimates. Observed TCR beta diversity per million T cells went down as age went up. This fall followed a roughly linear course with age.

The chain joins TRBV4-3 to TRBJ2-1; no firm D call. Material: blood. The TCR originated in a woman aged 35 to 49 in good health. Here the CDR3 reads CASSQDWAAYNEQFF. The CDR3 nucleotides read TGCGCCAGCAGCCAAGATTGGGCAGCCTACAATGAGCAGTTCTTC.